One T cell receptor (beta chain) is described in this entry. From germline, CDR1 is SNHLY and CDR2 FYNNEI. The length of the CDR3 is 13 residues. Unmatched junction bases numbered 8, after V lost 6 bases and J lost 7 bases. The protocol was immunoSEQ multiplex PCR, while the TCRdb copy is restricted to in-frame clones and leaves out a portion. Of under 150,000 clones listed, 84% are singletons. The data stem from a study of blood T cell repertoires in COVID-19. Specimen: PBMCs or T cells enriched from blood (not recorded which). The TCR was taken from a man aged 50-59 years in a cohort exposed to, infected with or recovered from COVID-19 (not recorded which). The V call is TRBV2, the J call TRBJ1-1; 7 bases are shared with TRBD1. The CDR3 DNA reads TGTGCCAGCAGCCCAGGACAGGACAGTGAAGCTTTCTTT. Its translation: CASSPGQDSEAFF.